These 11 T cell receptor beta chains were all obtained from the same sample, sequenced in a study of blood T cell repertoires in COVID-19. Libraries were prepared by immunoSEQ multiplex PCR; TCRdb keeps only in-frame clonotypes and omits some of them. Of approximately 190,000 clones listed, 80% were seen once; the top ten hold 6.9%. Sequences were obtained from peripheral blood. Receptors originate from a man aged 55 to 70 with acute or convalescent COVID-19.

The rearrangement links TRBV19 to TRBJ1-5, with a weak D call TRBD1 (5 bases). The CDR3 has 16 amino acids. Deletions cut 4 bases from V and 4 bases from J, with 17 bases between. Per the germline V gene, CDR1 is LNHDA and CDR2 is SQIVND (reference sequence). As DNA, the CDR3 is TGTGCCAGTAGTACGGGGGTCTACCTAAGGAATCAGCCCCAGCATTTT. Its protein is CASSTGVYLRNQPQHF.

The chain combines TRBV3-1 (or the pseudogene TRBV3-2) with TRBJ2-3; D is possibly TRBD1 (6 bases). The CDR3 consists of 14 residues. CDR1 LGHDT and CDR2 YNNKEL come from the germline V gene (reference sequence). With 4 bases removed from V and 2 bases from J, the gap between germline ends came to 10 bases. The CDR3 DNA sequence: TGTGCCAGCAGCCCAAGGGGGTTCACAGATACGCAGTATTTT. Residues: CASSPRGFTDTQYF.

V usage is TRBV5-5 and J usage is TRBJ1-3; D unclear. The CDR3 consists of 15 residues. Germline loops: CDR1 SGHKS, CDR2 YYEKEE (reference sequence). The V end lost 0 bases, the J end lost 1 base, and 8 bases lay between the germline ends. CDR3 sequence: CASSLGGFSGNTIYF. Written as DNA, the CDR3 is TGTGCCAGCAGCTTGGGAGGGTTTTCTGGAAACACCATATATTTT. The entire variable domain, with the rest obtained from reference TRBV5-5 and TRBJ1-3, is as follows: DAGVTQSPTHLIKTRGQQVTLRCSPISGHKSVSWYQQVLGQGPQFIFQYYEKEERGRGNFPDRFSARQFPNYSSELNVNALLLGDSALYLCASSLGGFSGNTIYFGEGSWLTVV.

This chain's CDR3 is CASSDDPTQGHSSYNEQFF. DNA for the CDR3: TGTGCCAGCAGCGATGACCCCACCCAAGGACACAGCTCCTACAATGAGCAGTTCTTC. The J gene is TRBJ2-1, the V gene TRBV9, with D maybe TRBD1 (5 bases). The germline gives CDR1 SGDLS, CDR2 YYNGEE. There are 19 residues in the CDR3. The V end lost 3 bases, the J end lost 0 bases, and 22 bases lay between the germline ends. The whole variable domain, filled in from reference TRBV9 and TRBJ2-1, reads DSGVTQTPKHLITATGQRVTLRCSPRSGDLSVYWYQQSLDQGLQFLIQYYNGEERAKGNILERFSAQQFPDLHSELNLSSLELGDSALYFCASSDDPTQGHSSYNEQFFGPGTRLTVL.

On this clone itself: A junction boundary mismatches the germline segment, possibly from a read error. V and J are TRBV7-7 and TRBJ2-1; 11 bases fit TRBD2. The CDR3 is made up of 15 amino acids. The germline V gene has CDR1 SSHAT and CDR2 FNYEAQ (reference sequence). CDR3 sequence reads: CASSLLAGAENEQFF. In nucleotides, the CDR3 is TGTGCTAGCAGTTTACTAGCGGGGGCAGAGAATGAGCAGTTCTTC.

The genes are TRBV10-3 and TRBJ1-1; D may be TRBD1 (6 bases). This CDR3 is 14 amino acids long. Germline-derived CDR1 and CDR2 are ENHRY and SYGVKD. The V gene lost 6 bases and the J gene lost 1 base, with 12 bases spanning the gap. The CDR3 loop reads CAISPGQTNTEAFF. The CDR3 nucleotides read TGTGCCATCAGCCCAGGACAGACGAACACTGAAGCTTTCTTT.

The gene calls are TRBV9 and TRBJ1-5; D uncertain. The CDR3 is made up of 16 amino acids. Germline V lookup: CDR1 SGDLS, CDR2 YYNGEE. Trimming shortened V by 0 bases and J by 1 base, and 11 bases separated the two germline ends. The CDR3 region has the DNA TGTGCCAGCAGCGTAGGGGTGGAGGACAGCAATCAGCCCCAGCATTTT. Its protein is CASSVGVEDSNQPQHF.

This clone came up once. V usage is TRBV11-2 and J usage is TRBJ1-3, with 7 bases lining up with TRBD1. CDR1 is SGHAT, CDR2 FQNNGV, per germline. This CDR3 has 15 residues. Unmatched junction bases numbered 0, after V lost 1 base and J lost 0 bases. The CDR3 bases are TGTGCCAGCAGCTTAGGGGACAGCTCTGGAAACACCATATATTTT. Translated, it gives CASSLGDSSGNTIYF.

The gene calls are TRBV12-5 and TRBJ2-5; 7 bases agree with TRBD1. The J segment lost 5 bases and the V segment lost 5 bases, leaving 8 bases of the junction unmatched. Germline V gives CDR1 LGHNT, CDR2 FRNRAP. The CDR3 totals 14 residues. Here the CDR3 DNA reads TGTGCTAGTGGTCGGACAGGTGGCCTGGAGACCCAGTACTTC. As protein: CASGRTGGLETQYF.

The chain couples TRBV6-1 to TRBJ1-2, with D possibly matching TRBD1 (5 bases). The V gene lost 2 bases and the J gene lost 3 bases, with 10 bases spanning the gap. The CDR3 contains 14 residues. Germline lookup yields CDR1 MNHNS and CDR2 SASEGT. The CDR3 protein is CASSEMGGDYGYTF. DNA of the CDR3: TGTGCCAGCAGTGAAATGGGGGGGGACTATGGCTACACCTTC.

The genes are TRBV7-9 and TRBJ1-5; D is possibly TRBD1 (5 bases). Germline values: CDR1 SEHNR, CDR2 FQNEAQ (reference sequence). With 1 base removed from V and 2 bases from J, the gap between germline ends came to 9 bases. The CDR3 runs 15 residues. Here the CDR3 DNA reads TGTGCCAGCAGCTTAGTTGGACAAGGCAATCAGCCCCAGCATTTT. Its translation is CASSLVGQGNQPQHF.